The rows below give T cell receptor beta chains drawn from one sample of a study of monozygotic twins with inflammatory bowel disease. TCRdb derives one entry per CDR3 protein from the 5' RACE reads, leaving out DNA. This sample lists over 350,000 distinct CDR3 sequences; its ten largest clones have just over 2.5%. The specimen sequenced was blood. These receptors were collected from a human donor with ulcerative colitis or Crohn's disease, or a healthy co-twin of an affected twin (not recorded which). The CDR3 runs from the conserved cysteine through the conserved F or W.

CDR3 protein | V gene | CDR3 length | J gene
CASSPGPSSTDTQYF | TRBV5-1 | 15 | TRBJ2-3
CASSFDSRLYGYTF | TRBV12-3/TRBV12-4 | 14 | TRBJ1-2
CAWGQGMNTEAFF | TRBV30 | 13 | TRBJ1-1
CASSARSGTETQYF | TRBV7-9 | 14 | TRBJ2-5
CAISDSSSDTEAFF | TRBV10-3 | 14 | TRBJ1-1
CASSLGSGVGEKLFF | TRBV5-6 | 15 | TRBJ1-4
CASSLVGTPSYEQYF | TRBV7-9 | 15 | TRBJ2-7
CASRMTTTNEKLFF | TRBV6-6 | 14 | TRBJ1-4
CSASGMGGYGDTQYF | TRBV20-1 | 15 | TRBJ2-3
CASSSHNSGPDTQYF | TRBV28 | 15 | TRBJ2-3
CASSYPVTRSYEQYF | TRBV6-2/TRBV6-3 | 15 | TRBJ2-7
CASHLGPDGTQYF | TRBV2 | 13 | TRBJ2-3
CASSLVRYRQETQYF | TRBV5-6 | 15 | TRBJ2-5
CASSLEGAWDRFMLSGANVLTF | TRBV12-3/TRBV12-4 | 22 | TRBJ2-6
CSARSALVVLNSPLHF | TRBV20-1 | 16 | TRBJ1-6
CAWSVGSHEQYF | TRBV30 | 12 | TRBJ2-7
CASSLRGNWLSYEQYF | TRBV27 | 16 | TRBJ2-7
CASSLAGLTEAFF | TRBV5-1 | 13 | TRBJ1-1
CASSYGQDASYEQYF | TRBV5-1 | 15 | TRBJ2-7
CASGLAPAGLRDQPQHF | TRBV12-5 | 17 | TRBJ1-5
CASSLSGGRRNEQFF | TRBV12-3/TRBV12-4 | 15 | TRBJ2-1
CASSQLPRSSYNEQFF | TRBV4-2 | 16 | TRBJ2-1
CASSFSSGGADTQYF | TRBV7-2 | 15 | TRBJ2-3
CASSLDPLGVATGELFF | TRBV5-1 | 17 | TRBJ2-2
CASSLEALRDAPGNTEAFF | TRBV5-1 | 19 | TRBJ1-1
CASSLASGTPYNSPLHF | TRBV5-6 | 17 | TRBJ1-6
CATPRGSQNTGELFF | TRBV11-2 | 15 | TRBJ2-2
CATSSLLQGAGGQPQHF | TRBV15 | 17 | TRBJ1-5
CASSPDTSTGWGSGANVLTF | TRBV5-1 | 20 | TRBJ2-6
CASSLRVVSAKNIQYF | TRBV28 | 16 | TRBJ2-4